One T cell receptor beta chain is described in this entry. Its specific antigen is unknown. It has no much larger one-base neighbor in the sample; base qualities were not kept. The library was built by means of the immunoSEQ multiplex PCR assay. A mixture of 60 forward primers for TCR Vbeta segments and 13 reverse primers for TCR Jbeta segments was used in the multiplex PCR. A multiplex PCR assay on genomic DNA amplified the CDR3 region of rearranged TCR beta genes. The amplified TCR beta libraries were sequenced on the Illumina HiSeq System as 87-base-pair reads. On the authors' methods: Across the roughly 700 repertoires, a later analysis counted tens of millions of unique TCR beta chains, roughly 11 million of which were shared by at least two donors. To remove PCR and sequencing errors, raw reads were error-corrected and collapsed into unique sequences using a nearest-neighbor algorithm that merged closely related sequences. V, D and J gene segments were assigned by aligning CDR3 sequences to IMGT reference sequences. Each retained sequence needed at least a six-nucleotide match to both a V gene segment and a J gene segment. Rearrangements were classified as productive when the CDR3 lacked stop codons and remained in frame with V and J, and all other rearrangements were classified as non-productive. CDR3 was defined by IMGT convention, running from the second conserved V-encoded cysteine to the conserved J-encoded phenylalanine. In an earlier analysis of 587 of the donors, sequences lacking an unambiguous match to a single V gene segment were excluded. An earlier analysis of a few hundred of the donors called V segments functional above 56.7% productive rearrangements and segregating when the between-donor standard deviation exceeded 5%. A statistical classification framework was built to diagnose cytomegalovirus status from the catalog of TCR beta chain sequences. V and J gene assignment, in a later analysis, came from comparing TCR nucleotide sequences with IMGT/GENE-DB human TR gene sequences. In a later analysis, CDR3 sequences and most-parsimonious VDJ recombination scenarios were assigned using the TCRdist pipeline. A later analysis defined each TCR beta chain by its CDR3 amino acid sequence plus V-gene family, and excluded reads lacking a unique V-gene family. As a way to deal with suspected cross-contamination and a sequencing artifact, a later analysis dropped approximately 590 nucleotide sequences that were highly shared and had low generation probability. In a later analysis, a clonal expansion index for each public chain was calculated from normalized within-repertoire ranks of inferred template counts. Generation probabilities in a later analysis came from a VDJ recombination model fitted to out-of-frame rearrangements, and those results were checked against IGoR. In a later analysis, TCR-TCR, TCR-HLA and TCR-CMV co-occurrence was scored with hypergeometric tests, and a repertoire-size bias correction was applied to TCR pairs. In a later analysis, false discovery rates were estimated by permuting HLA or CMV assignments 20 times. In a later analysis, co-occurring TCRs were grouped using DBSCAN, and TCRdist sequence similarity was added for clustering within HLA-allele-positive subsets. Co-occurrence clustering excluded repertoires with fewer than 30,000 or more than 120,000 public chains, plus five with anomalous nucleotide sharing. As stored in TCRdb, this immuneACCESS dataset retains in-frame rearrangements with V and J assigned. A fraction of the clones does not appear; measured against another copy, unresolved V genes explain less than half of the discrepancy, and the remainder lacks a known reason. That table furnishes V, J and clone size, whereas the DNA furnished D and trimming. For this sample there are over 85,000 clones; roughly 72% appear just once. Of the sample, under 0.75% falls within the top ten clones.

This entry is derived from a study of cytomegalovirus exposure and HLA in healthy donors (dated by TCRdb to the late 2010s). About the study as a whole: In an earlier analysis of 450 to 750 of the donors, 276 Gb of sequence data and 117 million unique TCR beta sequences from 150 million to 200 million T cells were reported. Roughly 290 gigabases of sequencing data and around 80 million unique TCR sequences made up an early release that covered fewer than 650 HLA-typed donors. The genetic ancestry cluster associated with self-reported Caucasian donors included approximately 85% of the 300 to 400 genotyped donors. The aim of the study was to test whether cataloging public T cell receptors could identify signatures of past pathogen exposure. Using immunosequencing, the study profiled T cell repertoires from fewer than 850 subjects and related those repertoires to cytomegalovirus serostatus. Along with the roughly 710-subject first cohort, a separate validation cohort of over 90 different subjects was used. High-throughput TCR immunosequencing, statistical association of individual TCRs with disease status, and machine learning were combined to predict cytomegalovirus infection status. A later analysis re-examined previously published TCR beta repertoires from more than 650 donors and added high-resolution HLA genotyping to investigate patterns of TCR occurrence. Rather than drawing on any new phenotypic data, the later analysis identified candidate immune exposures from TCR beta sequences and the way those sequences occurred across donors. An earlier analysis of approximately 640 of the donors applied high-throughput TCR beta sequencing to assess whether each TCR beta V gene segment acted as functional or pseudogenic. Alongside the repertoire data, information on donor age, sex, ethnicity and CMV serostatus was compiled. Genome-wide SNP genotypes for about 60% of the roughly 670 donors were used in a later genetic analysis, which treated that subset as a discovery cohort. Every repertoire in the discovery cohort had been generated on one and the same sequencing platform. HLA typing covered class I and class II loci at four-digit resolution. The number of typed donors differed by locus: about 620-640 for A, B, C, DRB1 and DQB1; approximately 520 for DQA1; 600 to 610 for DPA1; and some 470 for DPB1. Because of strong linkage in the cohort, roughly five DR-DQ haplotypes were treated as single units for association and clustering. On average, roughly 250,000 unique TCR beta nucleotide sequences were sequenced per donor among 398 genotyped donors of the cohort, with roughly 18% of those sequences being non-productive. What the study reported, not specific to this receptor: In vitro tests confirmed that a few of the cytomegalovirus-associated TCR beta chains recognize cytomegalovirus antigens. The study listed 164 TCR beta chains as associated with cytomegalovirus. The cohort was sequenced for TCR beta chains only, and without alpha or paired-chain data the features that could be detected were limited. Because some donors lacked HLA typing at each locus, the association tests relied only on the typed subset. A group of highly shared sequence variants was considered likely to be a technical artifact of the sequencing pipeline. In a later analysis, some 18,000 TCR beta sequences were associated with specific HLA alleles at a false discovery rate of 0.05. A further reported finding was that TCR beta sequences accurately predicted the HLA-A and HLA-B alleles for most subjects in the first cohort. It was suggested by the authors that the approach could potentially be generalized to other disease states and immunological phenotypes. A later analysis found that HLA-associated TCR beta chains were more clonally expanded and had lower generation probabilities than equally common non-associated chains. Because the 87-base-pair reads could not distinguish some IMGT-functional V segments, including TRBV6-2 and TRBV6-3, those segments were excluded. V-gene and J-gene trimming of TCR beta chains was associated with a missense DCLRE1C variant in a later genetic analysis, and the association was replicated in an independent cohort. According to a later analysis, TCR association rates differed among HLA loci, with DRB1 alleles showing the most associated TCRs and HLA-C alleles showing the fewest. Because counts were too low, about 15 rarely observed V segments, including chromosome 9 orphons, were left out of the earlier analysis of about 620 of the donors. According to a later analysis, most CMV-associated TCR beta chains appeared to be HLA-restricted, and the HLA associations seemed to be driven largely by CMV exposure. In a later genetic analysis, fewer N-insertions in productive TCRs were reported among donors in an Asian-associated ancestry cluster than the roughly 700-donor mean. When HLA alleles, especially DR and DQ, strongly co-occurred, TCR associations were difficult to assign to individual alleles. According to a later analysis, parvovirus B19, influenza, CMV and Epstein-Barr virus appeared linked to several top co-occurrence clusters. Across donors, most TCR sequences were observed very rarely, whereas some public TCRs were present in many individuals. For the cohort, immune exposure information was limited to CMV serostatus. The presence/absence analyses assumed that sequencing depth was roughly uniform across donors, and that assumption may not be true. Correlated functional status among segregating V segments might be attributable to linkage disequilibrium, but an unknown experimental factor could not be ruled out. In an earlier analysis of 587 of the donors, most TCR beta V segments appeared in productive rearrangements about 87% or about 30% of the time, broadly matching IMGT annotations. The classifier was reported to diagnose cytomegalovirus status with high specificity and sensitivity in both the original and validation cohorts.

The cohort was made up of roughly 670 healthy bone marrow donors. At the time of sampling, all cohort members were nominally healthy, though unrecorded immune exposures were likely present. The donor tested CMV seronegative, placing the donor among the 350 or so seronegative members of the cohort. Each donor provided a peripheral blood sample, and peripheral blood mononuclear cells were used for TCR beta sequencing. Genomic DNA extraction from the blood cell samples was performed with the Qiagen DNeasy Blood Extraction Kit. Spanning cysteine to phenylalanine, the CDR3 consists of 13 amino acids. The only DNA kept is the CDR3, 39 bases in frame from the first base. From V the trimming removes 4 bases and from J it removes 7 bases, while the gene matches leave 4 bases of the junction unaccounted for. As encoded in the germline V gene, CDR1 is SGDLS while CDR2 is YYNGEE.

This receptor chain uses TRBV9 and TRBJ2-1, and 8 junctional nucleotides match TRBD1. The sample was PBMCs. The receptor was derived from a man in his thirties or forties in good health and CMV-seronegative. The nucleotide sequence is TGTGCCAGCAGCTCCCGACAGGGGAATGAGCAGTTCTTC. Translated, this gives CASSSRQGNEQFF.